This T cell receptor (beta chain) derives from a study of shared T cell receptors in the human thymus. The germline V gene has CDR1 LGHNA and CDR2 YSLEER. The CDR3 consists of 15 residues. V gave up 10 bases and J gave up 2 bases; unmatched junction bases: 11. TCRdb's copy holds only in-frame clones and misses some; the assay was immunoSEQ multiplex PCR. The table records roughly 710,000 clones, 70% to 90% of them present only once. The same sample was also studied in work on human thymus T cells. As that report states: Gene usage for V and J segments appeared biased in thymic and blood repertoires.

The chain links TRBV4-3 to TRBJ2-3; 8 bases agree with TRBD1. The receptor comes from a girl under three years old with a congenital heart defect. Material for sequencing was thymocytes. CDR3 region: CATGGGTGNTDTQYF. In nucleotides, the CDR3 is TGCGCCACCGGAGGGGGGACAGGAAACACAGATACGCAGTATTTT.